The 25 T cell receptor beta chains below come from one sample, sequenced in a study of a mutant IDH1 vaccine in newly diagnosed glioma. The time point was: baseline, week 1 (first vaccination visit). The treatment is: pre-vaccination baseline after standard-of-care therapy. Sequenced by immunoSEQ multiplex PCR; TCRdb stores in-frame clones only, minus some. The sample has 45,000 to 70,000 clones, approximately 91% seen once. Material: PBMCs, obtained from a glioma patient treated with radiotherapy, temozolomide or both. These receptors all come from a man aged 50-59 years with glioma.

This clone came up once. The rearrangement links TRBV28 to TRBJ2-3, with D perhaps assigned TRBD1 or TRBD2 (5 bases each). Looked up from germline, CDR1 is MDHEN and CDR2 is SYDVKM. The CDR3 is made up of 17 amino acids. V lost 4 bases to trimming and J lost 8 bases, with 25 bases between them. The CDR3 region has the DNA TGTGCCAGCAGTTCACACTCCCCGGGACGAGGTGTTGTTACGCAGTATTTT. The encoded protein is CASSSHSPGRGVVTQYF.

The chain employs TRBV4-2 and TRBJ2-5, with a tentative D call TRBD1 (6 bases). CDR1 is LGHNA, CDR2 YNFKEQ, per germline. The CDR3 is 15 residues long. The ends were cut back, 0 bases at V and 1 base at J, with 9 bases in the middle. The CDR3 DNA sequence: TGTGCCAGCAGCCAAGACAGGGGTCCCCAAGAGACCCAGTACTTC. This translates into CASSQDRGPQETQYF.

This sequence joins TRBV19 and TRBJ1-2; 8 bases agree with TRBD1. CDR1 and CDR2 from the germline V gene are LNHDA and SQIVND (reference sequence). Trimming at V came to 5 bases and at J to 3 bases, leaving 5 bases not matched to a gene. The CDR3 has 14 amino acids. DNA of the CDR3: TGTGCCAGTAGTGCACAGGGGGTTTACTATGGCTACACCTTC. It is translated as CASSAQGVYYGYTF.

J is TRBJ1-2 and V is TRBV5-4; 10 bases match TRBD1. The germline V gene encodes CDR1 SGHNT and CDR2 YYREEE (reference sequence). The CDR3 spans 15 residues. V lost 1 base, J lost 2 bases, and 2 bases stayed unmatched. DNA of the CDR3: TGTGCCAGCAGCTTGTTGACAGGGGGCAACTATGGCTACACCTTC. Translating it yields CASSLLTGGNYGYTF.

J is TRBJ2-2 and V is TRBV4-2; 8 nucleotides match TRBD2. This CDR3 region has 16 residues. The V segment lost 1 base and the J segment 0 bases; nucleotides outside the gene matches: 1. The V gene's germline CDR1 is LGHNA and CDR2 YNFKEQ. Here the CDR3 reads CASSQAGGSNTGELFF. The CDR3 DNA reads as TGTGCCAGCAGCCAAGCGGGGGGGTCGAACACCGGGGAGCTGTTTTTT.

The J gene is TRBJ2-5, the V gene TRBV28; no clear D gene. Trimming took off 5 bases at V and 2 bases at J, with 15 bases between the two ends. Germline CDR1 is MDHEN and CDR2 is SYDVKM. This CDR3 has 15 amino acids. DNA for the CDR3: TGTGCCAGCAGTCTCATAGAGTCTGTTCAAGAGACCCAGTACTTC. Protein sequence: CASSLIESVQETQYF.

The genes are TRBV25-1 and TRBJ2-5; the D is unclear. This CDR3 spans 11 amino acids. Per germline, CDR1 MGHDK and CDR2 SYGVNS. V lost 2 bases to trimming and J lost 5 bases, with 3 bases between them. The CDR3 DNA is TGTGCCAGCAGTGAACAGGAGACCCAGTACTTC. Encoded protein: CASSEQETQYF.

The V call is TRBV6-1, the J call TRBJ2-1; either TRBD1 or TRBD2 may fit D (6 bases each). The CDR3 spans 14 residues. Between the trimmed V and J ends, which lost 8 bases and 6 bases, there was a span of 17 bases. Germline CDR1 and CDR2: MNHNS and SASEGT. The CDR3 region is CASSAGFRGNEQFF. CDR3 coding DNA: TGTGCCAGCTCCGCGGGGTTCAGGGGCAATGAGCAGTTCTTC.

V is TRBV18 and J is TRBJ1-4; D not certain. The V and J ends lost 2 bases and 0 bases respectively, with 13 bases between them. The CDR3 has 17 residues. Germline CDR1 is KGHSH and CDR2 is LQKENI. CDR3 sequence reads: CASSPEGGRATNEKLFF. The CDR3 region has the DNA TGTGCCAGCTCACCAGAGGGCGGCCGAGCAACTAATGAAAAACTGTTTTTT.

CDR3 bases: TGTGCCAGCAGCTCCCAACAGGGGACTGAAAAACTGTTTTTT. It translates to CASSSQQGTEKLFF. V and J are TRBV11-2 and TRBJ1-4; TRBD1 matches at 7 bases. V trimming: 4 bases; J trimming: 7 bases; junction bases outside the gene matches: 6. Germline assignment: CDR1 SGHAT and CDR2 FQNNGV. This CDR3 comprises 14 residues.

The chain employs TRBV28 and TRBJ2-3; D call uncertain. The V and J ends lost 6 bases and 7 bases respectively, with 11 bases between them. CDR1 and CDR2 (germline): MDHEN, SYDVKM. CDR3 length: 12 residues. Here the CDR3 reads CASSTTEYTQYF. The DNA for the CDR3 is TGTGCCAGCAGCACGACGGAGTATACGCAGTATTTT.

The V gene is TRBV11-3, the J gene TRBJ2-3; D call uncertain. This CDR3 is 13 amino acids long. Trimming cost V 0 bases and J 4 bases, with 5 bases left between them. Germline-derived CDR1 and CDR2 are SGHNT and YENEEA. CDR3 bases: TGTGCCAGCAGCTTAGATGGGGCAGATACGCAGTATTTT. It codes for CASSLDGADTQYF.

The chain is built from TRBV10-1 and TRBJ2-4; perhaps D is TRBD1 or TRBD2 (5 bases each). Germline V CDR1 and CDR2: WNHNN, SYGVQD (reference sequence). This CDR3 region has 16 residues. V lost 0 bases and J 9 bases, leaving 18 bases between the germline ends. CDR3 coding DNA: TGCGCCAGCAGTGAGTCGGGACGGCGATCCCGGGGCATTCAGTACTTC. This sequence encodes CASSESGRRSRGIQYF.

The chain links TRBV7-8 to TRBJ1-5, with D perhaps matching TRBD1 (5 bases). This CDR3 is built from 13 residues. Germline V gene data show CDR1 as SGHVS and CDR2 as FQNEAQ. The V end lost 1 base, the J end lost 7 bases, and 8 bases lay between the germline ends. CDR3 loop: CASSLGRDQPQHF. The CDR3 coding sequence is TGTGCCAGCAGCTTAGGCAGGGACCAGCCCCAGCATTTT.

In its sample, this clone was seen a few times. The chain combines TRBV29-1 with TRBJ1-3; 7 nucleotides line up with TRBD1. The V gene end was trimmed by 0 bases and the J gene end by 0 bases; junction bases not matched to a gene: 11. The CDR3 consists of 18 residues. Germline CDR1 SQVTM, CDR2 ANQGSEA. The CDR3 coding sequence is TGCAGCGTTGAAGAAAGGGACAGCCTGTCTGCCTCTGGAAACACCATATATTTT. Translating it yields CSVEERDSLSASGNTIYF.

V gene TRBV30 combines with J gene TRBJ2-3; possible D gene TRBD2, 7 bases. Germline V gene data show CDR1 as GTSNPN and CDR2 as SVGIG (reference sequence). The CDR3 spans 14 residues. V lost 2 bases and J lost 1, with 10 bases in between. CDR3 residues: CAWSRGAGTDTQYF. The CDR3 DNA is TGTGCCTGGAGTCGGGGGGCAGGCACAGATACGCAGTATTTT.

CDR3 in DNA: TGTGCCATCAGTGAACTAGCGGGAGGGCCCTCCTACGAGCAGTACTTC. Its translation: CAISELAGGPSYEQYF. The chain combines TRBV10-3 with TRBJ2-7, with 13 bases lining up with TRBD2. The trim removed 3 bases at V and 0 bases at J, leaving 2 bases unmatched. Germline V lookup: CDR1 ENHRY, CDR2 SYGVKD. This CDR3 contains 16 residues.

The V and J genes are TRBV5-1 and TRBJ1-3; D is unresolved. The CDR3 has 15 residues. Trimming left V 3 bases short and J 4 bases short, with 14 bases between. Per germline, CDR1 SGHRS and CDR2 YFSETQ. The CDR3 is CASSSNSMGGNTIYF. DNA of the CDR3: TGCGCCAGCAGCTCCAACTCAATGGGCGGAAACACCATATATTTT.

The chain couples TRBV7-2 to TRBJ2-3; a possible D gene is TRBD2 (5 bases). The CDR3 extends over 13 amino acids. The germline V gene encodes CDR1 SGHTA and CDR2 FQGNSA. V was shortened by 3 bases and J by 3 bases, with 7 bases between the two germline ends. The CDR3 here is CASSFRLTDTQYF. In DNA, the CDR3 is TGTGCCAGCAGCTTCCGACTAACAGATACGCAGTATTTT.

The rearrangement links TRBV27 to TRBJ1-1; D call uncertain. V was cut by 4 bases and J by 0 bases, with 9 bases left in between. The CDR3 is 14 amino acids. Germline V gene lookup returns CDR1 MNHEY and CDR2 SMNVEV (reference sequence). CDR3 DNA: TGTGCCAGCAGTTCCGGATACATGAACACTGAAGCTTTCTTT. This codes for CASSSGYMNTEAFF.

The sample holds one count of this clone. The chain couples TRBV23-1 to TRBJ2-7; D remains ambiguous. TRBV23-1 is annotated as an ORF whose role is uncertain. The CDR3 consists of 11 residues. Trimming took 7 bases from V and 0 from J, leaving 4 bases between them. CDR3 DNA: TGCGCCAGCATCCTCTCCTACGAGCAGTACTTC. Its protein product is CASILSYEQYF.

The chain combines TRBV7-9 with TRBJ1-4, with TRBD1 identical over 7 bases. The CDR3 has 14 amino acids. The V segment lost 5 bases and the J segment 8 bases; nucleotides outside the gene matches: 8. Germline assignment: CDR1 SEHNR and CDR2 FQNEAQ (reference sequence). Here the CDR3 DNA reads TGTGCCAGCAGCCCGGGACAGAAGTTCGAAAAACTGTTTTTT. It yields the protein CASSPGQKFEKLFF. The entire variable domain, with the rest obtained from reference TRBV7-9 and TRBJ1-4, is as follows: DTGVSQNPRHKITKRGQNVTFRCDPISEHNRLYWYRQTLGQGPEFLTYFQNEAQLEKSRLLSDRFSAERPKGSFSTLEIQRTEQGDSAMYLCASSPGQKFEKLFFGSGTQLSVL.

CDR3 in amino acids: CSVEGTGLSYNEQFF. Written as DNA, the CDR3 is TGCAGCGTTGAAGGAACGGGACTATCATACAATGAGCAGTTCTTC. The chain recombines TRBV29-1 with TRBJ2-1; 7 bases map to TRBD2. Germline V lookup: CDR1 SQVTM, CDR2 ANQGSEA. The V and J ends lost 1 base and 4 bases, in that order; junction bases with no gene match: 7. This CDR3 region has 15 residues.

This clone is medium-sized by share. V and J are TRBV29-1 and TRBJ2-1; possibly TRBD2 for D (5 bases). Germline CDR1 is SQVTM and CDR2 is ANQGSEA. V was trimmed by 6 bases and J by 0 bases, leaving 6 bases between them. The length of the CDR3 is 12 residues. The CDR3 region is CSVGDSYNEQFF. DNA for the CDR3: TGCAGCGTCGGGGACTCCTACAATGAGCAGTTCTTC.

The rearrangement uses TRBV15 and TRBJ2-5; the match to TRBD1 covers 7 bases. The J call may be in error: the DNA end matches TRBJ2-7 better. Germline V gene data show CDR1 as LNHNV and CDR2 as YYDKDF (reference sequence). This CDR3 spans 14 amino acids. Here the CDR3 DNA reads TGTGCCACCAGCAGACAACAGGGGTCCTACGAGCAGTACTTC. Amino acids: CATSRQQGSYEQYF.